This T cell receptor beta chain was sequenced during a study of T cell responses to AZD1222 COVID-19 vaccine. TCRdb's table, derived via immunoSEQ multiplex PCR, lists solely in-frame clones and lacks some. The data show roughly 150,000 clones, around 89% seen once. The CDR3 is 12 residues long. CDR1 is SNHLY and CDR2 is FYNNEI in the germline V gene. Trimming removed 11 bases at V and 3 bases at J, with 13 bases between. Study results and caveats: Females made up more of the donors, who were largely white British, and clonal diversity may have come out too low. Vaccine-related CD4 TCRs covered spike, predominating at 160-218 and 743-854.

This clone was seen only once. Its specificity is not known. Material: peripheral blood, obtained on day 0 of MenACWY control vaccination. This TCR was recovered from an adult in good health. V and J are TRBV2 and TRBJ2-5, with TRBD2 as a possible D gene (5 bases). The CDR3 DNA sequence: TGTGCCGGCTCGGGGTCGGAAGAGACCCAGTACTTC. This codes for CAGSGSEETQYF. The whole variable domain, remainder taken from reference TRBV2 and TRBJ2-5, is EPEVTQTPSHQVTQMGQEVILRCVPISNHLYFYWYRQILGQKVEFLVSFYNNEISEKSEIFDDQFSVERPDGSNFTLKIRSTKLEDSAMYFCAGSGSEETQYFGPGTRLLVL.